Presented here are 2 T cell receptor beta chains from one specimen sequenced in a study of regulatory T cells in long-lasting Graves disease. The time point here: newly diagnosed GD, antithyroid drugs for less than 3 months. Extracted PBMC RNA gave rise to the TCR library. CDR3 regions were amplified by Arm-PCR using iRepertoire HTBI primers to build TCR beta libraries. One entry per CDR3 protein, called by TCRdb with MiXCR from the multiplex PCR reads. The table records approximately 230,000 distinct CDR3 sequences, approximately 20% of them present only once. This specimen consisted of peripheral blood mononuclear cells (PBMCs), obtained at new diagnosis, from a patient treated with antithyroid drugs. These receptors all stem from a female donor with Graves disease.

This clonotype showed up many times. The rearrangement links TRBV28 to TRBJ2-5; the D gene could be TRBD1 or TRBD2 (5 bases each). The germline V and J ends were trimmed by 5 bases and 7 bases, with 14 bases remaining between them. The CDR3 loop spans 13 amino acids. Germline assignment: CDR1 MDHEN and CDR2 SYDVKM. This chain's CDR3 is CASSLLQRGTQYF. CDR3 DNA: TGTGCCAGCAGTCTACTTCAGAGGGGGACCCAGTACTTC. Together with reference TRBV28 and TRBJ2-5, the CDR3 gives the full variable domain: DVKVTQSSRYLVKRTGEKVFLECVQDMDHENMFWYRQDPGLGLRLIYFSYDVKMKEKGDIPEGYSVSREKKERFSLILESASTNQTSMYLCASSLLQRGTQYFGPGTRLLVL.

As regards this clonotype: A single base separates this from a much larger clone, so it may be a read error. In DNA, the CDR3 is TGTGCCACCAGTGATCCCCGGACAGGGACCTACAATGAGCAGTCCTTC. It specifies CATSDPRTGTYNEQSF. The genes are TRBV24-1 and TRBJ2-1; 8 bases align to TRBD1. The germline V gene has CDR1 KGHDR and CDR2 SFDVKD. The CDR3 totals 16 residues.